This entry lists 32 T cell receptor beta chains sequenced from one sample in a study of T-cell memory formation after mild COVID-19. In TCRdb, the 5' RACE reads were re-called with MiXCR into one record per CDR3 protein. The sample carries about 350,000 distinct CDR3 sequences, over 13% recorded once. The material sequenced was PBMCs or a T cell subset sorted from them (not recorded which). These receptors originate from a young man who had mild COVID-19 (a few samples of this study predate the infection). Cell type and time point are not known.

The sample holds a few counts of this clonotype. The V gene is TRBV5-8, the J gene TRBJ2-7, with D perhaps given as TRBD1 or TRBD2 (6 bases each). V lost 4 bases to trimming and J lost 7 bases, with 15 bases between them. The CDR3 spans 13 residues. Germline V gene sequence: CDR1 SGHTS, CDR2 YDEGEE. For the CDR3, the DNA is TGTGCCAGCAGCCGCGGGACACGGACAGAGCAGTACTTC. Translated: CASSRGTRTEQYF. The full variable domain, rest sourced from reference TRBV5-8 and TRBJ2-7, is EAGVTQSPTHLIKTRGQQATLRCSPISGHTSVYWYQQALGLGLQFLLWYDEGEERNRGNFPPRFSGRQFPNYSSELNVNALELEDSALYLCASSRGTRTEQYFGPGTRLTVT.

The J gene is TRBJ1-2, the V gene TRBV28; perhaps TRBD1 as D (5 bases). The germline V gene encodes CDR1 MDHEN and CDR2 SYDVKM. The length of the CDR3 is 14 residues. Deletions cut 1 base from V and 5 bases from J, with 11 bases between. As DNA, the CDR3 is TGTGCCAGCAGTTTATATAACAGGAATTATGGCTACACCTTC. It codes for CASSLYNRNYGYTF.

This chain links TRBV6-2 or TRBV6-3 with TRBJ2-7; 7 nucleotides match TRBD1. Trimming took 5 bases from V and 3 from J; bases not matched to a gene: 4. This CDR3 contains 13 residues. Germline V lookup: CDR1 MNHEY, CDR2 SVGEGT. CDR3 region: CASSETGIYEQYF. The CDR3 region has the DNA TGTGCCAGCAGTGAGACAGGGATCTACGAGCAGTACTTC.

In this sample, this clonotype turned up a few times. The chain recombines TRBV24-1 with TRBJ2-5; maybe TRBD2 (6 bases). The V gene's germline CDR1 is KGHDR and CDR2 SFDVKD. The V gene lost 3 bases and the J gene lost 2 bases, with 9 bases spanning the gap. The CDR3 is 14 residues long. CDR3 in amino acids: CATSDVADQETQYF. CDR3 DNA: TGTGCCACCAGTGATGTAGCGGATCAAGAGACCCAGTACTTC.

This clonotype occurred a few times. The rearrangement joins TRBV4-2 to TRBJ1-6; D is perhaps TRBD1 (5 bases). Germline CDR1 reads LGHNA; CDR2 reads YNFKEQ. CDR3 size: 15 residues. The germline V and J ends were trimmed by 3 bases and 11 bases, with 17 bases remaining between them. CDR3 sequence reads: CASSQDIGREAPLHF. Here the CDR3 DNA reads TGTGCCAGCAGCCAGGACATCGGTAGAGAGGCACCCCTCCACTTT.

This clonotype was found a few times. This chain connects TRBV7-9 to TRBJ1-6; 8 nucleotides agree with TRBD1. The V segment lost 4 bases and the J segment 10 bases; nucleotides outside the gene matches: 9. Germline V gives CDR1 SEHNR, CDR2 FQNEAQ (reference sequence). This CDR3 comprises 15 residues. The DNA for the CDR3 is TGTGCCAGCAGCTCCCTCGGACAGGGCGCCTCACCCCTCCACTTT. It yields the protein CASSSLGQGASPLHF. The full variable domain, in which reference TRBV7-9 and TRBJ1-6 provide the parts outside the CDR3, is DTGVSQNPRHKITKRGQNVTFRCDPISEHNRLYWYRQTLGQGPEFLTYFQNEAQLEKSRLLSDRFSAERPKGSFSTLEIQRTEQGDSAMYLCASSSLGQGASPLHFGNGTRLTVT.

This chain links TRBV9 with TRBJ1-2; 7 bases are a match to TRBD1. V gave up 0 bases and J gave up 8 bases; unmatched junction bases: 10. The V gene's germline CDR1 is SGDLS and CDR2 YYNGEE. CDR3 size: 15 residues. CDR3 in DNA: TGTGCCAGCAGCGTAGAAGGAGGGGGCATCGTCGGCTACACCTTC. Translating gives CASSVEGGGIVGYTF.

This clonotype showed up just a few times. As DNA, the CDR3 is TGTGCCAGCAGTTACGGACTCAGACCCATCTATGGCTACACCTTC. This translates into CASSYGLRPIYGYTF. This chain links TRBV6-2 or TRBV6-3 with TRBJ1-2, with D hard to call. Trimming pared 2 bases from V and 4 bases from J, leaving 14 bases between. The V gene's germline CDR1 is MNHEY and CDR2 SVGEGT. The CDR3 loop spans 15 amino acids.

This clonotype has ten or more counts. The chain links TRBV7-2 to TRBJ1-2; D is ambiguous. The V gene lost 3 bases and the J gene lost 5 bases, with 10 bases spanning the gap. The CDR3 is made up of 13 amino acids. CDR1 and CDR2 (germline): SGHTA, FQGNSA. This CDR3 is CASSFTAGYGYTF. For the CDR3, the DNA is TGTGCCAGCAGCTTTACCGCGGGATATGGCTACACCTTC. Full variable domain (remainder filled in from reference TRBV7-2 and TRBJ1-2): GAGVSQSPSNKVTEKGKDVELRCDPISGHTALYWYRQSLGQGLEFLIYFQGNSAPDKSGLPSDRFSAERTGGSVSTLTIQRTQQEDSAVYLCASSFTAGYGYTFGSGTRLTVV.

The chain is built from TRBV4-3 and TRBJ1-1; 9 bases align to TRBD1. Germline V gene data show CDR1 as LGHNA and CDR2 as YSLEER. The CDR3 loop spans 15 amino acids. After removal of 1 base from V and 4 bases from J, the junction contained 4 bases not matched to a gene. The DNA for the CDR3 is TGCGCCAGCAGCCAAGGGGGACAGGGAGGCACTGAAGCTTTCTTT. This codes for CASSQGGQGGTEAFF.

This clonotype has a handful of counts. This sequence joins TRBV18 and TRBJ1-5; tentatively, D is TRBD1 (5 bases). This CDR3 is built from 15 residues. Germline CDR1 KGHSH, CDR2 LQKENI. V dropped 4 bases and J dropped 5 bases, with 15 bases sitting between them. CDR3 bases: TGTGCCAGCTCACGGGAACCCGGGGACCATCAGCCCCAGCATTTT. Its protein is CASSREPGDHQPQHF.

This clonotype was recorded many times. The gene calls are TRBV2 and TRBJ1-5; unclear D gene. CDR1 is SNHLY, CDR2 FYNNEI, per germline. V shed 6 bases and J shed 2 bases, with 8 bases lying between them. This CDR3 region has 13 residues. The CDR3 DNA reads as TGTGCCAGCAGGGTAGAGGGCAATCAGCCCCAGCATTTT. Translation gives CASRVEGNQPQHF.

This clonotype was found a few times. The V gene is TRBV5-1, the J gene TRBJ1-2; D is possibly TRBD1 (5 bases). Deletions cut 1 base from V and 8 bases from J, with 12 bases between. CDR1 SGHRS and CDR2 YFSETQ come from the germline V gene. This CDR3 has 13 residues. The CDR3 here is CASSLTTGLGYTF. The CDR3 DNA is TGCGCCAGCAGCTTGACAACAGGCCTGGGCTACACCTTC.

This clonotype occurred a few times. The chain is built from TRBV9 and TRBJ1-1; D remains ambiguous. This CDR3 region has 15 residues. V was clipped by 0 bases and J by 0 bases, with 9 bases between them. Germline CDR1 reads SGDLS; CDR2 reads YYNGEE. This CDR3 is CASSVGQGMNTEAFF. CDR3 coding DNA: TGTGCCAGCAGCGTAGGTCAAGGGATGAACACTGAAGCTTTCTTT.

The sample holds one count of this clonotype. V is TRBV20-1 and J is TRBJ2-3; D not certain. CDR1 and CDR2 from the germline V gene are DFQATT and SNEGSKA (reference sequence). This CDR3 region has 15 residues. V lost 0 bases, J lost 4 bases, and 14 bases lay in between. The CDR3 region is CSARDPKNAPDTQYF. The CDR3 coding sequence is TGCAGTGCTAGAGATCCGAAGAATGCTCCAGATACGCAGTATTTT.

This clonotype appeared a few times. J is TRBJ2-7 and V is TRBV6-6, with D possibly matching TRBD1 (5 bases). Looked up from germline, CDR1 is MNHNY and CDR2 is SVGAGI (reference sequence). V shed 2 bases and J shed 2 bases, with 13 bases lying between them. This CDR3 contains 15 residues. The DNA of the CDR3 is TGTGCCAGCAGTTACGAAAAGGGGTTAGCCTACGAGCAGTACTTC. It codes for CASSYEKGLAYEQYF.

The chain joins TRBV4-1 to TRBJ2-7; tentatively, D is TRBD2 (5 bases). V was trimmed by 3 bases and J by 4 bases, leaving 13 bases between them. The CDR3 is made up of 14 amino acids. Germline CDR1 MGHRA, CDR2 YSYEKL. The CDR3 DNA sequence: TGCGCCAGCAGCCACCAGACCGGCGGGTACGAGCAGTACTTC. It yields the protein CASSHQTGGYEQYF.

The chain carries TRBV5-1 and TRBJ1-1, with D maybe TRBD1 (5 bases). The ends were cut back, 0 bases at V and 3 bases at J, with 12 bases in the middle. CDR3 length: 15 residues. From germline, CDR1 is SGHRS and CDR2 YFSETQ. The CDR3 DNA reads as TGCGCCAGCAGCTTGGAACCGGGGGAAGACACTGAAGCTTTCTTT. As protein: CASSLEPGEDTEAFF.

The chain employs TRBV5-1 and TRBJ2-1; TRBD1 matches 9 bases. Germline V gives CDR1 SGHRS, CDR2 YFSETQ. The CDR3 has 15 residues. The V and J ends lost 1 base and 9 bases, in that order; junction bases with no gene match: 8. In nucleotides, the CDR3 is TGCGCCAGCAGCTTGCCCCCCGGGACAGGGTTTGAGCAGTTCTTC. Translated: CASSLPPGTGFEQFF.

This clonotype appeared a few times. This chain connects TRBV24-1 to TRBJ2-1, with D possibly called TRBD1 or TRBD2 (5 bases each). Trimming pared 12 bases from V and 5 bases from J, leaving 10 bases between. The length of the CDR3 is 11 residues. Germline CDR1 is KGHDR and CDR2 is SFDVKD. For the CDR3, the DNA is TGTGCCGCCGGGACCAACAATGAGCAGTTCTTC. This codes for CAAGTNNEQFF.

A word on this clonotype: The germline gene is not matched at one end of the junction; a read error may be the cause. V gene TRBV12-3 or TRBV12-4 combines with J gene TRBJ2-3; D gene unclear. The CDR3 length is 14 residues. CDR3 in DNA: TGCGCCAGCAGCTTTGGGCCGAGCACAGATACGCAGTATTTT. It encodes CASSFGPSTDTQYF.

This clonotype was detected a few times. The chain has TRBV5-1 and TRBJ2-7, with D possibly TRBD1 on 6 matching bases. The germline V and J ends were trimmed by 3 bases and 6 bases, with 16 bases remaining between them. The germline CDR1 and CDR2 sequences are SGHRS and YFSETQ. The CDR3 is made up of 14 amino acids. The chain's CDR3 is CASSSNPGTREQYV. The CDR3 DNA reads as TGCGCCAGCAGCTCGAACCCCGGGACACGCGAGCAGTACGTC.

This clonotype was detected only a few times. CDR3: CASTTGGNTIYF. The CDR3 DNA reads as TGTGCCAGCACCACCGGGGGAAACACCATATATTTT. The V call is TRBV7-9, the J call TRBJ1-3; no firm D call. Trimming took off 7 bases at V and 4 bases at J, with 8 bases between the two ends. CDR1 is SEHNR and CDR2 is FQNEAQ in the germline V gene (reference sequence). This CDR3 is built from 12 residues.

This clonotype has ten or more counts. This chain joins TRBV29-1 and TRBJ2-1; no firm D call. The CDR3 covers 15 residues. Germline V gives CDR1 SQVTM, CDR2 ANQGSEA. The CDR3, as DNA: TGCAGTGCCGAGAGAACCCGAACCGGATACAATGAGCAGTTCTTC. It translates to CSAERTRTGYNEQFF.

The V call is TRBV20-1, the J call TRBJ1-2; no firm D call. V was cut by 1 base and J by 5 bases, with 8 bases left in between. This CDR3 has 12 residues. The germline V gene encodes CDR1 DFQATT and CDR2 SNEGSKA (reference sequence). The CDR3 region has the DNA TGCAGTGCTAGAGGCCTAATTTATGGCTACACCTTC. This gives the protein CSARGLIYGYTF.

This clonotype was detected only a few times. The chain recombines TRBV24-1 with TRBJ1-1, with a tentative D call TRBD1 (6 bases). V lost 4 bases, J lost 10 bases, and 15 bases lay in between. Germline V lookup: CDR1 KGHDR, CDR2 SFDVKD. The CDR3 extends over 13 amino acids. Written as DNA, the CDR3 is TGTGCCACCAGTGAGACCCAGGGGCGGGGAGCTTTCTTT. Its protein is CATSETQGRGAFF.

The chain has TRBV20-1 and TRBJ1-5; possibly TRBD1 for D (5 bases). Germline CDR1 reads DFQATT; CDR2 reads SNEGSKA (reference sequence). V dropped 3 bases and J dropped 0 bases, with 12 bases sitting between them. There are 15 residues in the CDR3. This CDR3 is CSARGTADSNQPQHF. In nucleotides, the CDR3 is TGCAGTGCTAGGGGGACCGCAGATAGCAATCAGCCCCAGCATTTT.

The chain is built from TRBV20-1 and TRBJ2-2, with D perhaps given as TRBD1 or TRBD2 (5 bases each). This CDR3 contains 14 residues. The ends were cut back, 6 bases at V and 7 bases at J, with 18 bases in the middle. Germline CDR1 and CDR2: DFQATT and SNEGSKA (reference sequence). In DNA form, the CDR3 reads TGCAGTGCCCAACCGGGACGTAGGGGCGGGGAGCTGTTTTTT. It is translated as CSAQPGRRGGELFF.

This clonotype was observed many times. The chain recombines TRBV4-3 with TRBJ2-5, with unresolved D. This CDR3 is built from 14 residues. CDR1 and CDR2 (germline): LGHNA, YSLEER. The ends were cut back, 0 bases at V and 0 bases at J, with 5 bases in the middle. CDR3 DNA: TGCGCCAGCAGCCAAGACAAGTACCAAGAGACCCAGTACTTC. Protein: CASSQDKYQETQYF.

This clonotype was observed at least ten times. V and J are TRBV6-5 and TRBJ2-7; D is unresolved. This CDR3 region has 15 residues. Germline V gene lookup returns CDR1 MNHEY and CDR2 SVGAGI. V was shortened by 5 bases and J by 2 bases, with 16 bases between the two germline ends. CDR3 protein: CASSKEYAVAYEQYF. CDR3 DNA: TGTGCCAGCAGTAAAGAGTATGCTGTGGCCTACGAGCAGTACTTC.

This clonotype was detected only a few times. A read error may explain this, as a much larger clone is one base away. The CDR3 region has the DNA TGCGCCAGCAGCCAAGATCCGGGCAACTATGGCTACACCTTC. Its translation: CASSQDPGNYGYTF. V usage is TRBV4-3 and J usage is TRBJ1-2; D gene unclear. This CDR3 spans 14 amino acids. The germline V gene encodes CDR1 LGHNA and CDR2 YSLEER. The ends were cut back, 0 bases at V and 2 bases at J, with 7 bases in the middle.

To note about this clonotype: This sequence may be a read error, since a much larger clone differs from it by one base. The chain carries TRBV5-1 and TRBJ2-3; TRBD1 is a possible D gene (6 bases). Per the germline V gene, CDR1 is SGHRS and CDR2 is YFSETQ. There are 15 residues in the CDR3. The CDR3 region is CDSSLEDRPTDTQYF. In nucleotides, the CDR3 is TGCGACAGCAGCTTGGAGGACAGACCCACAGATACGCAGTATTTT.